Below, 26 T cell receptor beta chains from the same sample are listed, as sequenced in a study of T cell responses to AZD1222 COVID-19 vaccine. Assay used: immunoSEQ multiplex PCR; TCRdb lists only in-frame clones, some missing. The data show over 150,000 clones, roughly nine tenths seen once. The sample was peripheral blood, taken on day 0 of MenACWY control vaccination. The receptors here all came from an adult in good health.

V usage is TRBV18 and J usage is TRBJ1-5; unclear D gene. V gave up 5 bases and J gave up 3 bases, with 14 bases separating them. The CDR3 has 15 residues. Germline V lookup: CDR1 KGHSH, CDR2 LQKENI. The CDR3 DNA reads as TGTGCCAGCTCATCGACGGGAATTAACAATCAGCCCCAGCATTTT. Translating it yields CASSSTGINNQPQHF.

The chain combines TRBV5-4 with TRBJ2-1; TRBD1 aligns across 7 bases. Germline V gives CDR1 SGHNT, CDR2 YYREEE (reference sequence). The V and J ends lost 3 bases and 2 bases, in that order; junction bases with no gene match: 5. The CDR3 runs to 15 residues. The DNA of the CDR3 is TGTGCCAGCAGCTCGGGACAGCCCGCCTACAATGAGCAGTTCTTC. It is translated as CASSSGQPAYNEQFF.

The sample holds one count of this clone. The rearrangement uses TRBV28 and TRBJ2-3; TRBD1 matches at 8 bases. CDR1 MDHEN and CDR2 SYDVKM come from the germline V gene. The V and J ends lost 4 bases and 6 bases, in that order; junction bases with no gene match: 3. The CDR3 covers 13 residues. CDR3 protein: CASSSGGRDTQYF. The CDR3 DNA follows: TGTGCCAGCAGTTCAGGGGGCCGGGATACGCAGTATTTT.

The chain is built from TRBV3-1 (or the pseudogene TRBV3-2) and TRBJ1-2; 9 bases fit TRBD1. Germline-derived CDR1 and CDR2 are LGHDT and YNNKEL (reference sequence). Germline trimming cut 3 bases from V and 5 bases from J; bases unmatched to any gene: 1. The CDR3 contains 13 residues. The chain's CDR3 is CASSHGQGYGYTF. In DNA, the CDR3 is TGTGCCAGCAGCCACGGACAGGGGTATGGCTACACCTTC.

The chain links TRBV4-1 to TRBJ1-1; TRBD1 might be the D (5 bases). Germline CDR1 MGHRA, CDR2 YSYEKL. The CDR3 spans 13 residues. The germline V and J ends were trimmed by 6 bases and 1 base, with 9 bases remaining between them. The CDR3 sequence is CASRQAANTEAFF. The CDR3 coding sequence is TGCGCCAGCAGACAGGCCGCGAACACTGAAGCTTTCTTT.

The chain recombines TRBV9 with TRBJ2-5; TRBD2 matches at 9 bases. V dropped 10 bases and J dropped 4; count of bases not matched to a gene: 17. The V gene's germline CDR1 is SGDLS and CDR2 YYNGEE. The CDR3 totals 16 residues. The CDR3 sequence: CAPSVNAGGPGETQYF. The CDR3 coding sequence is TGTGCCCCCAGCGTAAACGCGGGGGGGCCGGGAGAGACCCAGTACTTC.

The chain combines TRBV7-3 with TRBJ2-5; D may be TRBD2 (6 bases). The CDR3 runs 14 residues. The V and J ends lost 5 bases and 5 bases respectively, with 15 bases between them. Germline-derived CDR1 and CDR2 are SGHTA and FQGTGA. The CDR3 nucleotides read TGTGCCAGCAGCCCGCAGGGAGGCGGGGAGACCCAGTACTTC. It is translated as CASSPQGGGETQYF.

The chain carries TRBV7-3 and TRBJ2-7, with D hard to call. The germline V and J ends were trimmed by 2 bases and 4 bases, with 15 bases remaining between them. The germline V gene has CDR1 SGHTA and CDR2 FQGTGA. CDR3 size: 15 residues. The CDR3 DNA reads TGTGCCAGCAGCTTATCTCCAACGGCGGAGTACGAGCAGTACTTC. It translates to CASSLSPTAEYEQYF. Based on the CDR3 plus reference TRBV7-3 and TRBJ2-7, the full variable domain is GAGVSQTPSNKVTEKGKYVELRCDPISGHTALYWYRQSLGQGPEFLIYFQGTGAADDSGLPNDRFFAVRPEGSVSTLKIQRTERGDSAVYLCASSLSPTAEYEQYFGPGTRLTVT.

V is TRBV2 and J is TRBJ2-1, with a weak D call TRBD2 (6 bases). The CDR3 loop spans 15 amino acids. The V gene lost 2 bases and the J gene lost 6 bases, with 14 bases spanning the gap. Germline V gives CDR1 SNHLY, CDR2 FYNNEI. CDR3 amino acids: CASSEIGGPFNEQFF. CDR3 coding DNA: TGTGCCAGCAGTGAAATTGGAGGGCCTTTCAATGAGCAGTTCTTC.

V usage is TRBV2 and J usage is TRBJ1-4, with D unclear. This CDR3 is built from 11 residues. The V gene lost 3 bases and the J gene lost 7 bases, with 3 bases spanning the gap. Per the germline V gene, CDR1 is SNHLY and CDR2 is FYNNEI. The CDR3 region has the DNA TGTGCCAGCAGTGATTTTGAAAAACTGTTTTTT. The encoded protein is CASSDFEKLFF.

The V and J genes are TRBV27 and TRBJ1-5, with TRBD1 matching 10 bases. CDR1 is MNHEY and CDR2 is SMNVEV in the germline V gene (reference sequence). The CDR3 length is 18 residues. With V trimmed by 4 bases and J by 1 base, 10 bases remained unmatched. The CDR3 DNA sequence: TGTGCCAGCAGTTCCCTGTCCGGGACAGGGGTAAGCAATCAGCCCCAGCATTTT. This encodes CASSSLSGTGVSNQPQHF.

The V gene is TRBV5-4, the J gene TRBJ2-7; no reliable D call. Germline CDR1 reads SGHNT; CDR2 reads YYREEE (reference sequence). Trimming took off 7 bases at V and 6 bases at J, with 14 bases between the two ends. The length of the CDR3 is 12 residues. The CDR3 here is CASGLELGEQYV. The CDR3 bases are TGTGCCAGCGGGTTGGAATTAGGCGAGCAGTACGTC.

A single count supports this clone. This sequence joins TRBV5-6 and TRBJ1-5; D is perhaps TRBD1 (6 bases). V lost 0 bases to trimming and J lost 3 bases, with 13 bases between them. The length of the CDR3 is 16 residues. Germline assignment: CDR1 SGHDT and CDR2 YYEEEE. This chain's CDR3 is CASSLERGYNNQPQHF. The CDR3 coding sequence is TGTGCCAGCAGCTTGGAAAGGGGGTATAACAATCAGCCCCAGCATTTT.

CDR3 residues: CASSLGPGGNQPQHF. CDR3 in DNA: TGTGCCAGCAGCTTGGGACCGGGCGGCAATCAGCCCCAGCATTTT. This chain links TRBV5-4 with TRBJ1-5; D remains unclear. The CDR3 covers 15 residues. V shed 0 bases and J shed 2 bases, with 9 bases lying between them. Germline values: CDR1 SGHNT, CDR2 YYREEE (reference sequence).

The rearrangement uses TRBV28 and TRBJ2-2, with 8 bases lining up with TRBD1. J lost 4 bases, V lost 3 bases, and 1 base had no gene match. This CDR3 has 14 residues. Germline assignment: CDR1 MDHEN and CDR2 SYDVKM. The CDR3 loop is CASSFRGPTGELFF. The CDR3 DNA reads as TGTGCCAGCAGTTTCAGGGGGCCCACCGGGGAGCTGTTTTTT.

The genes are TRBV25-1 and TRBJ2-2; the match to TRBD2 covers 11 bases. Losses at the gene ends were 3 bases for V and 5 bases for J; bases not matched to a gene: 8. This CDR3 has 17 residues. The germline V gene has CDR1 MGHDK and CDR2 SYGVNS. CDR3 in DNA: TGTGCCAGCAGTGACTGGCTAGCGGGAGGAGTTACCGGGGAGCTGTTTTTT. It codes for CASSDWLAGGVTGELFF.

The genes are TRBV6-5 and TRBJ1-4, with D maybe TRBD1 (6 bases). The CDR3 has 14 amino acids. Germline V CDR1 and CDR2: MNHEY, SVGAGI. V dropped 6 bases and J dropped 7 bases, with 15 bases sitting between them. The CDR3 nucleotides read TGTGCCAGCAGGACAGGAGTGGGAAGTGAAAAACTGTTTTTT. As protein: CASRTGVGSEKLFF.

The rearrangement links TRBV28 to TRBJ1-2; unclear D gene. Germline V gene sequence: CDR1 MDHEN, CDR2 SYDVKM. This CDR3 has 15 amino acids. V lost 3 bases and J lost 0, with 11 bases in between. CDR3 DNA sequence: TGTGCCAGCAGTTTCGGTAGGAACTCTAACTATGGCTACACCTTC. It codes for CASSFGRNSNYGYTF.

V is TRBV2 and J is TRBJ2-7; D is uncertain. Trimming stripped 3 bases from V and 9 bases from J, with 12 bases between. Germline V gene sequence: CDR1 SNHLY, CDR2 FYNNEI. The CDR3 loop spans 12 amino acids. The CDR3 loop reads CASSEVAGGQYF. The CDR3 bases are TGTGCCAGCAGTGAGGTCGCCGGCGGGCAGTACTTC.

Comments on this clone: Compared with germline, one end of the junction differs, possibly owing to a read error. The chain employs TRBV19 and TRBJ2-2, with D unresolved. Germline CDR1 reads LNHDA; CDR2 reads SQIVND (reference sequence). This CDR3 is built from 17 residues. This chain's CDR3 is CAGRDRALFGNTGELFF. As DNA, the CDR3 is TGTGCCGGTAGAGATAGAGCCCTATTTGGGAACACCGGGGAGCTGTTTTTT.

V is TRBV3-1 (or the pseudogene TRBV3-2) and J is TRBJ1-4; tentative D call: TRBD1 (5 bases). The V gene lost 0 bases and the J gene lost 7 bases, with 6 bases spanning the gap. Germline values: CDR1 LGHDT, CDR2 YNNKEL (reference sequence). This CDR3 has 13 amino acids. CDR3 protein: CASSQERGEKLFF. The CDR3 DNA is TGTGCCAGCAGCCAAGAGAGGGGTGAAAAACTGTTTTTT.

The chain combines TRBV5-6 with TRBJ1-5; possible D gene TRBD1, 5 bases. This CDR3 has 18 residues. Trimming removed 2 bases from V and 0 bases from J, with 18 bases in between. CDR1 and CDR2 (germline): SGHDT, YYEEEE. The CDR3 DNA follows: TGTGCCAGCAGCTTATCCCGGGACGGAACTTATAGCAATCAGCCCCAGCATTTT. Translating gives CASSLSRDGTYSNQPQHF.

Here the CDR3 reads CASSWDRGTEQYV. The CDR3 DNA reads as TGTGCCAGCAGCTGGGACAGGGGGACCGAGCAGTACGTC. The V gene is TRBV5-5, the J gene TRBJ2-7; TRBD1 agrees at 11 bases. The length of the CDR3 is 13 residues. The V gene end was trimmed by 3 bases and the J gene end by 6 bases; junction bases not matched to a gene: 2. Germline V gives CDR1 SGHKS, CDR2 YYEKEE (reference sequence).

The V call is TRBV6-6, the J call TRBJ1-2; TRBD1 aligns across 7 bases. Germline assignment: CDR1 MNHNY and CDR2 SVGAGI (reference sequence). V trimming: 6 bases; J trimming: 2 bases; junction bases outside the gene matches: 6. The CDR3 runs to 14 residues. The CDR3 here is CASRSTGSNYGYTF. The DNA for the CDR3 is TGTGCCAGCAGATCGACAGGGTCGAACTATGGCTACACCTTC.

The V and J genes are TRBV5-8 and TRBJ1-2; 9 bases are a match to TRBD1. Germline V lookup: CDR1 SGHTS, CDR2 YDEGEE. This CDR3 is built from 16 residues. J was trimmed by 3 bases and V by 4 bases; bases with no gene match: 10. The CDR3 DNA sequence: TGTGCCAGCAGCGGATACAGGGGGCAAAGGGACTATGGCTACACCTTC. Translation gives CASSGYRGQRDYGYTF.

The chain combines TRBV27 with TRBJ2-1; D gene unclear. The V and J ends lost 3 bases and 10 bases respectively, with 19 bases between them. This CDR3 comprises 15 residues. Germline CDR1 and CDR2: MNHEY and SMNVEV (reference sequence). The CDR3 nucleotides are TGTGCCAGCAGTTTCAGTAAGGGCCTACTAAAGGAGCAGTTCTTC. The encoded protein is CASSFSKGLLKEQFF.